This T cell receptor beta chain was profiled in a study of T cell repertoires in cytomegalovirus infection. Study-wide background: From public TCR beta signatures came an indication of both CMV infection and matching HLA type.

This CDR3 comprises 14 residues. Germline loops: CDR1 SNHLY, CDR2 FYNNEI. Trimming took 5 bases from V and 4 from J, leaving 11 bases between them. Many counts were recorded for this clonotype. Antigen: not known. TCRdb re-derived calls from the reads in MiXCR, one entry per CDR3 protein. The table records more than 140,000 distinct CDR3 sequences, 5.5% to 8% of them present only once. The study's findings and limits: The cumulative frequency of public TCR beta families identified carriers of CMV plus the relevant HLA.

What was sequenced was PBMCs. The sequence derives from a human donor in good health (CMV status not recorded). Some clones in this sample may be carry-over from other donors' samples. The chain couples TRBV2 to TRBJ2-2; D could derive from TRBD1 or TRBD2 (5 bases each). The DNA for the CDR3 is TGTGCCAGCAGTAGGGACGGTAGCACCGGGGAGCTGTTTTTT. Translated, it gives CASSRDGSTGELFF.